This TCR beta chain was obtained from a study of shared clonotypes between healthy human individuals. Naive CD8 cells comprised CD45RO-negative, CCR7-positively selected cells, excluding terminally differentiated effector memory CD45RA+ cells. Trimming stripped 6 bases from V and 4 bases from J, with 10 bases between. The CDR3 loop spans 13 amino acids. Germline V lookup: CDR1 LNHDA, CDR2 SQIVND (reference sequence). TCRdb keeps only in-frame clones here, not all; method: immunoSEQ multiplex PCR. The table lists some 2.1 million clones, 90% to 95% of them singletons. The V and J genes are TRBV19 and TRBJ2-1; D unresolved. Sample: naive CD8+ T cells from PBMCs. This sequence was found in a man between 18 and 29 years old in good health. Some clones in this sample may be carry-over from other donors' samples. CDR3 nucleotides: TGTGCCAGTAGCGATAATGCGTACAATGAGCAGTTCTTC. Translated: CASSDNAYNEQFF.